Shown below are 26 T cell receptor beta chains from a single sample sequenced in a study of blood T cell repertoires in COVID-19. TCRdb's copy holds only in-frame clones and misses some; the assay was immunoSEQ multiplex PCR. The table includes approximately 200,000 clones, roughly 80% detected once. Sequencing input: peripheral blood. These receptors all come from a human donor in a cohort sampled during active COVID-19.

CDR3 loop: CASSFLETGELFF. For the CDR3, the DNA is TGCGCCAGCAGCTTCTTAGAAACCGGGGAGCTGTTTTTT. This chain connects TRBV5-1 to TRBJ2-2; no clear D. With 2 bases removed from V and 5 bases from J, the gap between germline ends came to 7 bases. The CDR3 is 13 amino acids. CDR1 is SGHRS and CDR2 is YFSETQ in the germline V gene.

This chain joins TRBV2 and TRBJ2-7; possible D gene TRBD2, 6 bases. Germline V CDR1 and CDR2: SNHLY, FYNNEI. The length of the CDR3 is 14 residues. Trimming pared 4 bases from V and 5 bases from J, leaving 15 bases between. This CDR3 is CASSVRLANNEQYF. CDR3 sequence (DNA): TGTGCCAGCAGTGTCCGGCTAGCGAACAACGAGCAGTACTTC. The entire variable domain, with the rest obtained from reference TRBV2 and TRBJ2-7, is as follows: EPEVTQTPSHQVTQMGQEVILRCVPISNHLYFYWYRQILGQKVEFLVSFYNNEISEKSEIFDDQFSVERPDGSNFTLKIRSTKLEDSAMYFCASSVRLANNEQYFGPGTRLTVT.

The V gene is TRBV28, the J gene TRBJ2-7, with D unclear. The CDR3 totals 13 residues. V lost 6 bases, J lost 3 bases, and 12 bases lay in between. The V gene's germline CDR1 is MDHEN and CDR2 SYDVKM. The CDR3 nucleotides read TGTGCCAGCAGGGGCCGACGGAACTACGAGCAGTACTTC. Translation: CASRGRRNYEQYF.

Only a few counts were recorded for this clone. V gene TRBV24-1 combines with J gene TRBJ2-7, with D unclear. Between the trimmed V and J ends, which lost 0 bases and 2 bases, there was a span of 7 bases. CDR3 size: 14 residues. Germline V gene data show CDR1 as KGHDR and CDR2 as SFDVKD. CDR3 nucleotides: TGTGCCACCAGTGATTTGAACAGACCCTACGAGCAGTACTTC. The encoded protein is CATSDLNRPYEQYF.

The chain carries TRBV29-1 and TRBJ1-2; 9 positions match TRBD1. The CDR3 length is 13 residues. Germline V gene data show CDR1 as SQVTM and CDR2 as ANQGSEA. V gave up 6 bases and J gave up 2 bases; unmatched junction bases: 4. Written as DNA, the CDR3 is TGCAGCGTCTCGGACAGGGGCAACTATGGCTACACCTTC. It is translated as CSVSDRGNYGYTF.

The J gene is TRBJ1-1, the V gene TRBV5-1, with D maybe TRBD1 (6 bases). CDR3 length: 14 amino acids. V shed 4 bases and J shed 8 bases, with 18 bases lying between them. Germline V gene sequence: CDR1 SGHRS, CDR2 YFSETQ. CDR3 nucleotides: TGCGCCAGCAGCCAATTAACGGCCGACAGGGAAGCTTTCTTT. This codes for CASSQLTADREAFF.

The genes are TRBV11-3 and TRBJ2-7; D may be TRBD2 (6 bases). This CDR3 has 14 amino acids. Germline loops: CDR1 SGHNT, CDR2 YENEEA. With 3 bases removed from V and 4 bases from J, the gap between germline ends came to 13 bases. The CDR3 region is CASSLGGTGYEQYF. Here the CDR3 DNA reads TGTGCCAGCAGCTTGGGGGGAACAGGTTACGAGCAGTACTTC.

The chain uses TRBV5-4 and TRBJ2-7; D is possibly TRBD1 (5 bases). Trimming took 0 bases from V and 0 from J, leaving 7 bases between them. The CDR3 is 14 amino acids. Germline assignment: CDR1 SGHNT and CDR2 YYREEE (reference sequence). The CDR3 region has the DNA TGTGCCAGCAGCTTGGGCAGGGCCTCCTACGAGCAGTACTTC. As protein: CASSLGRASYEQYF.

This chain uses TRBV27 with TRBJ1-5; D call uncertain. This CDR3 comprises 12 residues. With 3 bases removed from V and 4 bases from J, the gap between germline ends came to 4 bases. Germline CDR1 and CDR2: MNHEY and SMNVEV (reference sequence). CDR3 nucleotide sequence: TGTGCCAGCAGTTTCTCTAATCAGCCCCAGCATTTT. This gives the protein CASSFSNQPQHF.

This clone appeared a few times. The chain recombines TRBV27 with TRBJ1-6; the D gene is possibly TRBD1 (6 bases). CDR3 length: 16 residues. In germline, CDR1 is MNHEY, CDR2 SMNVEV (reference sequence). V lost 1 base and J 5 bases, leaving 12 bases between the germline ends. CDR3 region: CASSLYGTRDNSPLHF. CDR3 in DNA: TGTGCCAGCAGTTTATACGGGACAAGGGATAATTCACCCCTCCACTTT.

This rearrangement joins TRBV18 to TRBJ2-7; no reliable D call. V was shortened by 3 bases and J by 5 bases, with 11 bases between the two germline ends. Germline V CDR1 and CDR2: KGHSH, LQKENI. This CDR3 comprises 13 residues. CDR3 DNA sequence: TGTGCCAGCTCACCCTATCTAGACCACGAGCAGTACTTC. This sequence encodes CASSPYLDHEQYF. The full variable domain, completed using reference TRBV18 and TRBJ2-7, is NAGVMQNPRHLVRRRGQEARLRCSPMKGHSHVYWYRQLPEEGLKFMVYLQKENIIDESGMPKERFSAEFPKEGPSILRIQQVVRGDSAAYFCASSPYLDHEQYFGPGTRLTVT.

V is TRBV7-8 and J is TRBJ2-5, with D perhaps matching TRBD2 (6 bases). The germline gives CDR1 SGHVS, CDR2 FQNEAQ. CDR3 size: 17 residues. Trimming removed 5 bases from V and 3 bases from J, with 22 bases in between. The CDR3 reads CASSRLRGTSPEETQYF. The DNA of the CDR3 is TGTGCCAGCAGCCGATTACGGGGTACTAGCCCGGAAGAGACCCAGTACTTC.

This chain links TRBV9 with TRBJ2-7, with TRBD1 matching over 7 bases. CDR1 SGDLS and CDR2 YYNGEE come from the germline V gene. This CDR3 region has 12 residues. J gave up 3 bases and V 4 bases, and 1 base lay outside the gene matches. The CDR3 nucleotides are TGTGCCAGCAGCCAGGGGGACTACGAGCAGTACTTC. Translating it yields CASSQGDYEQYF.

The V gene is TRBV28, the J gene TRBJ1-4, with 8 bases identical to TRBD1. V trimming: 5 bases; J trimming: 11 bases; junction bases outside the gene matches: 13. Germline CDR1 and CDR2: MDHEN and SYDVKM. The CDR3 covers 15 residues. The CDR3 DNA follows: TGTGCCAGCAGTGGCCAGGGGGCCGTCGTGTGGAAACTGTTTTTT. This gives the protein CASSGQGAVVWKLFF.

The V call is TRBV10-3, the J call TRBJ2-1; 8 bases align to TRBD2. From germline, CDR1 is ENHRY and CDR2 SYGVKD. The CDR3 is 14 residues long. Unmatched junction bases numbered 6, after V lost 4 bases and J lost 7 bases. CDR3 sequence: CAISGGLAGNEQFF. The CDR3 DNA follows: TGTGCCATCAGTGGTGGACTAGCTGGGAATGAGCAGTTCTTC.

The CDR3 DNA follows: TGTGCCAGCAGTCCCCTTAGCGGGTTTCAGACTGAAGCTTTCTTT. This gives the protein CASSPLSGFQTEAFF. This sequence joins TRBV27 and TRBJ1-1; D unclear. This CDR3 has 15 residues. Trimming stripped 5 bases from V and 5 bases from J, with 18 bases between. The germline V gene encodes CDR1 MNHEY and CDR2 SMNVEV (reference sequence).

This chain links TRBV5-8 with TRBJ1-5, with D possibly matching TRBD1 (5 bases). Germline CDR1 is SGHTS and CDR2 is YDEGEE. This CDR3 comprises 14 residues. Trimming removed 4 bases from V and 7 bases from J, with 15 bases in between. CDR3 nucleotides: TGTGCCAGCAGCCAAGGGACTGCGGGGCAGCCCCAGCATTTT. It yields the protein CASSQGTAGQPQHF.

The gene calls are TRBV6-5 and TRBJ2-1; weak D call: TRBD2 (6 bases). The CDR3 has 15 residues. The ends were cut back, 11 bases at V and 8 bases at J, with 25 bases in the middle. Germline V CDR1 and CDR2: MNHEY, SVGAGI. The CDR3 DNA sequence: TGTGCCTGGCGACACTCGGGACTCCTTATGTATGAGCAGTTCTTC. Encoded protein: CAWRHSGLLMYEQFF.

The chain couples TRBV7-9 to TRBJ1-2; TRBD1 agrees at 9 bases. Germline V gives CDR1 SEHNR, CDR2 FQNEAQ (reference sequence). The CDR3 runs 18 residues. Trimming removed 5 bases from V and 0 bases from J; junction bases left unmatched: 13. Here the CDR3 DNA reads TGTGCCAGCAGCGGGACAGGGACCCTACCTGCGGCTAACTATGGCTACACCTTC. It yields the protein CASSGTGTLPAANYGYTF.

This clone has just one count. The chain links TRBV5-1 to TRBJ1-2, with D maybe TRBD1 (5 bases). Per the germline V gene, CDR1 is SGHRS and CDR2 is YFSETQ. This CDR3 is 14 amino acids long. V gave up 4 bases and J gave up 3 bases, with 13 bases separating them. CDR3 amino acids: CASSVGRTHYGYTF. CDR3 DNA sequence: TGCGCCAGCAGCGTTGGTAGGACACACTATGGCTACACCTTC.

The chain joins TRBV5-1 to TRBJ1-2; TRBD1 is a possible D gene (5 bases). Germline assignment: CDR1 SGHRS and CDR2 YFSETQ. The CDR3 runs 14 residues. V was shortened by 4 bases and J by 0 bases, with 10 bases between the two germline ends. The CDR3, as DNA: TGCGCCAGCAGCCCGGGGGAAACTAACTATGGCTACACCTTC. This translates into CASSPGETNYGYTF.

This chain connects TRBV4-2 to TRBJ1-4; D is unclear. V gave up 0 bases and J gave up 0 bases, with 8 bases separating them. Germline V lookup: CDR1 LGHNA, CDR2 YNFKEQ. This CDR3 comprises 16 residues. The CDR3 protein is CASSQDANPTNEKLFF. In DNA form, the CDR3 reads TGTGCCAGCAGCCAAGATGCTAATCCAACTAATGAAAAACTGTTTTTT.

The V gene is TRBV6-6, the J gene TRBJ1-4; 7 bases fit TRBD1. The V segment lost 4 bases and the J segment 4 bases; nucleotides outside the gene matches: 3. CDR3 length: 14 amino acids. The germline gives CDR1 MNHNY, CDR2 SVGAGI (reference sequence). CDR3 nucleotides: TGTGCCAGCAGTTTACAGGGGAGTAATGAAAAACTGTTTTTT. Translation gives CASSLQGSNEKLFF.

V gene TRBV16 combines with J gene TRBJ2-1; 11 nucleotides align to TRBD1. The CDR3 has 15 residues. V gave up 4 bases and J gave up 10 bases; unmatched junction bases: 9. Germline V gives CDR1 KGHSY, CDR2 FQNENV. The CDR3 DNA sequence: TGTGCCAGCAGCCTTTCCGGACAGGGGGCTGGGGAGCAGTTCTTC. Amino acid sequence: CASSLSGQGAGEQFF.

This chain joins TRBV19 and TRBJ1-2, with 8 bases aligning to TRBD1. The CDR3 is made up of 13 amino acids. Germline assignment: CDR1 LNHDA and CDR2 SQIVND (reference sequence). J was trimmed by 6 bases and V by 4 bases; bases with no gene match: 4. The CDR3 is CASSTWTGNGYTF. CDR3 nucleotides: TGTGCCAGTAGTACTTGGACAGGGAATGGCTACACCTTC.

This clone turned up a few times. The gene calls are TRBV28 and TRBJ2-1; TRBD1 might be the D (6 bases). The germline V and J ends were trimmed by 7 bases and 7 bases, with 17 bases remaining between them. The CDR3 totals 14 residues. CDR1 is MDHEN and CDR2 is SYDVKM in the germline V gene. The CDR3 DNA follows: TGTGCCAGCACCCAATACGGACAGAGGAATGAGCAGTTCTTC. Its translation is CASTQYGQRNEQFF.